The 18 T cell receptor beta chains presented below share a single source sample, sequenced in a study of blood T cell repertoires in COVID-19. Generated by immunoSEQ multiplex PCR, the TCRdb table keeps only in-frame clones and is missing some. The top ten hold approximately 7.6% of the sample, which has 9,500 to 12,000 clones, 80% to 85% seen once. Specimen: peripheral blood. The receptors were sampled from a man in his 70s with active COVID-19.

This chain uses TRBV5-3 with TRBJ2-3; 8 bases agree with TRBD2. TRBV5-3 is an ORF, with its function uncertain. V was clipped by 10 bases and J by 1 base; unmatched bases: 8. The CDR3 is 14 residues long. CDR3 region: CARGAGGRTDTQYF. CDR3 nucleotides: TGTGCCCGGGGGGCGGGGGGCCGCACAGATACGCAGTATTTT.

The rearrangement links TRBV7-9 to TRBJ2-7; D uncertain. Trimming took 3 bases from V and 0 from J, leaving 9 bases between them. Per germline, CDR1 SEHNR and CDR2 FQNEAQ (reference sequence). This CDR3 has 14 amino acids. CDR3 sequence reads: CASSFPPGSYEQYF. CDR3 coding DNA: TGTGCCAGCAGCTTCCCTCCAGGCTCCTACGAGCAGTACTTC.

The gene calls are TRBV5-5 and TRBJ1-2; 8 bases are a match to TRBD1. There are 16 residues in the CDR3. CDR1 and CDR2 from the germline V gene are SGHKS and YYEKEE (reference sequence). The V gene end was trimmed by 4 bases and the J gene end by 4 bases; junction bases not matched to a gene: 12. The CDR3 protein is CASSPTTGALPYGYTF. The CDR3 region has the DNA TGTGCCAGCAGCCCCACGACAGGGGCGCTACCCTATGGCTACACCTTC. The variable domain in full, with the rest retrieved from reference TRBV5-5 and TRBJ1-2, is DAGVTQSPTHLIKTRGQQVTLRCSPISGHKSVSWYQQVLGQGPQFIFQYYEKEERGRGNFPDRFSARQFPNYSSELNVNALLLGDSALYLCASSPTTGALPYGYTFGSGTRLTVV.

This chain uses TRBV2 with TRBJ2-1; 9 bases fit TRBD1. V dropped 4 bases and J dropped 7; count of bases not matched to a gene: 8. This CDR3 contains 15 residues. Per germline, CDR1 SNHLY and CDR2 FYNNEI. CDR3 bases: TGTGCCAGCAGTGGGGGACAGGGTTTGGGAAATGAGCAGTTCTTC. Protein sequence: CASSGGQGLGNEQFF.

J is TRBJ1-5 and V is TRBV5-5; D not resolved. Trimming removed 2 bases at V and 1 base at J, with 10 bases between. This CDR3 contains 15 residues. The germline CDR1 and CDR2 sequences are SGHKS and YYEKEE (reference sequence). The CDR3 loop is CASSFGGPSNQPQHF. In DNA, the CDR3 is TGTGCCAGCAGCTTCGGAGGGCCGAGCAATCAGCCCCAGCATTTT. Filled out from reference TRBV5-5 and TRBJ1-5, the complete variable domain reads DAGVTQSPTHLIKTRGQQVTLRCSPISGHKSVSWYQQVLGQGPQFIFQYYEKEERGRGNFPDRFSARQFPNYSSELNVNALLLGDSALYLCASSFGGPSNQPQHFGDGTRLSIL.

The chain employs TRBV7-8 and TRBJ2-1, with D possibly matching TRBD2 (5 bases). The CDR3 runs to 14 residues. The germline V gene encodes CDR1 SGHVS and CDR2 FQNEAQ. V was clipped by 5 bases and J by 6 bases, with 14 bases between them. In DNA form, the CDR3 reads TGTGCCAGCAGCGTACGCGGACTCCTCAATGAGCAGTTCTTC. Protein product: CASSVRGLLNEQFF.

This chain links TRBV4-3 with TRBJ2-2, with TRBD1 matching over 9 bases. The V gene's germline CDR1 is LGHNA and CDR2 YSLEER. This CDR3 has 15 residues. With V trimmed by 3 bases and J by 4 bases, 3 bases remained unmatched. CDR3 nucleotide sequence: TGCGCCAGCAGCCAGGGGACAGGGCTCACCGGGGAGCTGTTTTTT. Translation gives CASSQGTGLTGELFF.

The chain joins TRBV6-5 to TRBJ2-3; 7 bases match TRBD2. The CDR3 contains 13 residues. V trimming: 5 bases; J trimming: 4 bases; junction bases outside the gene matches: 3. Germline CDR1 MNHEY, CDR2 SVGAGI. This CDR3 is CASSSGVADTQYF. The DNA of the CDR3 is TGTGCCAGCAGTAGCGGGGTGGCAGATACGCAGTATTTT.

The chain recombines TRBV6-5 with TRBJ1-1; 9 bases are shared with TRBD1. The CDR3 consists of 16 residues. The ends lost 0 bases at V and 5 bases at J; junction bases unmatched: 7. CDR1 and CDR2 from the germline V gene are MNHEY and SVGAGI. The CDR3 sequence is CASSYSSGTGRTEAFF. The CDR3 bases are TGTGCCAGCAGTTACTCTTCCGGGACAGGGAGAACTGAAGCTTTCTTT.

A single count supports this clone. J is TRBJ2-1 and V is TRBV9; 7 positions agree with TRBD2. The CDR3 is 15 amino acids. V lost 0 bases, J lost 8 bases, and 8 bases stayed unmatched. Per the germline V gene, CDR1 is SGDLS and CDR2 is YYNGEE. The CDR3 region has the DNA TGTGCCAGCAGCGTAGGGGACTACACGTTGGATGAGCAGTTCTTC. It yields the protein CASSVGDYTLDEQFF.

The chain has TRBV18 and TRBJ2-5; 7 bases are shared with TRBD2. Germline CDR1 reads KGHSH; CDR2 reads LQKENI. The V gene end was trimmed by 5 bases and the J gene end by 7 bases; junction bases not matched to a gene: 13. The CDR3 totals 15 residues. CDR3 nucleotide sequence: TGTGCCAGCTCATCGCCGGGACTACCTCCGAGGACCCAGTACTTC. Amino acid sequence: CASSSPGLPPRTQYF.

The chain recombines TRBV21-1 with TRBJ1-3. TRBV21-1 is a pseudogene locus. This CDR3 is 17 amino acids long. CDR3 sequence: CASSKRRRLDNGNTIYF. The CDR3 region has the DNA TGTGCCAGCAGCAAAAGGAGGAGGCTAGATAATGGAAACACCATATATTTT.

The V call is TRBV5-6, the J call TRBJ2-7, with D tentatively TRBD2 (6 bases). The CDR3 sequence is 13 residues long. CDR1 is SGHDT and CDR2 is YYEEEE in the germline V gene. V lost 4 bases to trimming and J lost 4 bases, with 12 bases between them. The CDR3 DNA reads TGTGCCAGCAGCCCGAGGAGGGGATACGAGCAGTACTTC. Encoded protein: CASSPRRGYEQYF.

The chain carries TRBV27 and TRBJ1-3; D remains ambiguous. This CDR3 region has 14 residues. The V end lost 2 bases, the J end lost 4 bases, and 9 bases lay between the germline ends. CDR1 is MNHEY and CDR2 is SMNVEV in the germline V gene (reference sequence). DNA for the CDR3: TGTGCCAGCAGTTTAAGAGGAGGAGGAAACACCATATATTTT. It translates to CASSLRGGGNTIYF.

The chain is built from TRBV5-1 and TRBJ2-3; no clear D gene. Germline-derived CDR1 and CDR2 are SGHRS and YFSETQ. V lost 0 bases and J 6 bases, leaving 5 bases between the germline ends. CDR3 length: 12 amino acids. The DNA for the CDR3 is TGCGCCAGCAGCTTGGATGAGGATACGCAGTATTTT. It translates to CASSLDEDTQYF.

This sequence joins TRBV5-1 and TRBJ1-1, with unresolved D. The CDR3 has 13 amino acids. The V gene's germline CDR1 is SGHRS and CDR2 YFSETQ. Trimming removed 2 bases from V and 1 base from J, with 6 bases in between. The CDR3 loop is CASSFSTNTEAFF. Here the CDR3 DNA reads TGCGCCAGCAGCTTTAGCACGAACACTGAAGCTTTCTTT. The full variable domain, in which reference TRBV5-1 and TRBJ1-1 provide the parts outside the CDR3, is KAGVTQTPRYLIKTRGQQVTLSCSPISGHRSVSWYQQTPGQGLQFLFEYFSETQRNKGNFPGRFSGRQFSNSRSEMNVSTLELGDSALYLCASSFSTNTEAFFGQGTRLTVV.

A single count supports this clone. This chain joins TRBV3-1 (or the pseudogene TRBV3-2) and TRBJ2-1; TRBD1 matches 9 bases. V dropped 0 bases and J dropped 8; count of bases not matched to a gene: 14. Germline CDR1 reads LGHDT; CDR2 reads YNNKEL (reference sequence). The CDR3 extends over 18 amino acids. CDR3 bases: TGTGCCAGCAGCCAAGATATGGTGACAGGGGGGAAACGGTATGAGCAGTTCTTC. Translating it yields CASSQDMVTGGKRYEQFF.

This clone was counted a single time. This rearrangement joins TRBV7-6 to TRBJ2-2; 8 bases fit TRBD2. With 4 bases clipped from V and 5 bases from J, the junction kept 9 bases outside the gene matches. This CDR3 contains 16 residues. Looked up from germline, CDR1 is SGHVS and CDR2 is FNYEAQ. The CDR3 here is CASSSQTRGGTGELFF. In nucleotides, the CDR3 is TGTGCCAGCAGCTCCCAGACGCGCGGGGGGACCGGGGAGCTGTTTTTT.